The rows below give T cell receptor beta chains drawn from one sample of a study of beta chain features in type 1 diabetes. TCRdb's table, derived via immunoSEQ multiplex PCR, lists solely in-frame clones and lacks some. The sample includes around 300,000 clones, 11% to 15% of them seen just once. What was sequenced was central memory CD4+ T cells from blood. Receptors originate from a man aged 25-40 years in good health. CDR3s include the opening cysteine and the closing phenylalanine or tryptophan. D genes are given only for firm matches. Size values are once, few and many counts, or a class for expanded clones, and some rows have none.

many,TRBJ2-1,NA,TRBV19,CASSTYNEQFF,TGTGCCAGTAGTACGTACAATGAGCAGTTCTTC
few,TRBJ2-1,TRBD2,TRBV11-2,CASSPRSGRFSEQFF,TGTGCCAGCAGCCCCCGCAGCGGGAGGTTCTCCGAGCAGTTCTTC
NA,TRBJ2-7,NA,TRBV7-2,CASSLVPPRLGYEQYF,TGTGCCAGCAGCTTAGTCCCCCCACGATTGGGTTACGAGCAGTACTTC
many,TRBJ2-7,TRBD2,TRBV5-4,CASSSRASGGASPYEQYF,TGTGCCAGCAGCTCAAGGGCTAGCGGGGGGGCGTCTCCCTACGAGCAGTACTTC
NA,TRBJ1-4,NA,TRBV18,CASSPGAANEKLFF,TGTGCCAGCTCACCAGGGGCAGCTAATGAAAAACTGTTTTTT
NA,TRBJ1-5,NA,TRBV30,CAWSPSLNQPQHF,TGTGCCTGGAGTCCTAGCTTAAATCAGCCCCAGCATTTT
NA,TRBJ2-3,NA,TRBV19,CASSLGTSTDTQYF,TGTGCCAGTAGTCTCGGGACTTCCACAGATACGCAGTATTTT
many,TRBJ1-1,NA,TRBV29-1,CSVEAWGNTEAFF,TGCAGCGTTGAAGCATGGGGGAACACTGAAGCTTTCTTT
NA,TRBJ2-3,NA,TRBV15,CATSREQGVDTQYF,TGTGCCACCAGCAGAGAGCAGGGTGTCGATACGCAGTATTTT
many,TRBJ1-5,NA,TRBV5-1,CASSPGEGSGNQPQHF,TGCGCCAGCAGCCCGGGAGAGGGTTCGGGCAATCAGCCCCAGCATTTT
few,TRBJ2-5,NA,TRBV2,CASSASGEETQYF,TGTGCCAGCAGTGCGTCAGGGGAAGAGACCCAGTACTTC
NA,TRBJ1-4,TRBD1,TRBV7-9,CASSFGTGYEKLFF,TGTGCCAGCAGCTTCGGGACAGGTTATGAAAAACTGTTTTTT
NA,TRBJ2-2,NA,TRBV5-6,CASSINTGPYTGELFF,TGTGCCAGCAGCATAAACACCGGACCTTACACCGGGGAGCTGTTTTTT
few,TRBJ2-3,TRBD1,TRBV5-1,CASSLGQGISTDTQYF,TGCGCCAGCAGCTTGGGACAGGGTATCAGCACAGATACGCAGTATTTT
NA,TRBJ1-4,NA,TRBV7-2,CASSLGGGARELFF,TGTGCCAGCAGCTTAGGTGGCGGGGCCCGGGAACTGTTTTTT
few,TRBJ1-2,NA,TRBV14,CASSTARGWNYGYTF,TGTGCCAGCAGCACCGCCCGGGGCTGGAACTATGGCTACACCTTC
few,TRBJ2-1,NA,TRBV29-1,CSVSGGFTYNEQFF,TGCAGCGTTTCCGGGGGCTTCACCTACAATGAGCAGTTCTTC
NA,TRBJ2-1,NA,TRBV19,CASSPRADLQFF,TGTGCCAGTAGTCCCAGGGCCGATTTGCAGTTCTTC
NA,TRBJ1-1,NA,TRBV6-4,CASSATGGTEAFF,TGTGCCAGCAGTGCCACGGGGGGCACTGAAGCTTTCTTT
NA,TRBJ2-5,NA,TRBV5-6,CASSLTTGTETQYF,TGTGCCAGCAGCTTGACTACAGGGACCGAGACCCAGTACTTC
NA,TRBJ2-2,NA,TRBV5-4,CASSGENTGELFF,TGTGCCAGCAGCGGAGAGAACACCGGGGAGCTGTTTTTT
few,TRBJ2-3,TRBD2,TRBV2,CASSRRGLVTDTQYF,TGTGCCAGCAGTAGGAGGGGACTAGTCACAGATACGCAGTATTTT
few,TRBJ2-1,NA,TRBV5-1,CASSSQGSPSGNEQFF,TGCGCCAGCAGCTCCCAGGGAAGCCCCTCGGGCAATGAGCAGTTCTTC
NA,TRBJ1-2,NA,TRBV6-6,CASSSPGRSNYGYTF,TGTGCCAGCAGTTCCCCGGGACGGAGTAACTATGGCTACACCTTC
NA,TRBJ2-3,NA,TRBV6-5,CASSPPTHRGDTQYF,TGTGCCAGCAGCCCCCCCACTCACCGGGGAGATACGCAGTATTTT
NA,TRBJ1-2,NA,TRBV10-3,CAISVAGSYGYTF,TGTGCCATCAGTGTAGCAGGGTCCTATGGCTACACCTTC
few,TRBJ2-1,NA,TRBV7-9,CASSLVGRSSYNEQFF,TGTGCCAGCAGCTTAGTAGGTAGGAGCTCCTACAATGAGCAGTTCTTC
NA,TRBJ2-5,TRBD2,TRBV7-3,CASSGNGGRAETQYF,TGTGCCAGCAGCGGCAATGGCGGGAGGGCGGAGACCCAGTACTTC
few,TRBJ2-5,NA,TRBV9,CASSVGFGETQYF,TGTGCCAGCAGCGTAGGATTTGGGGAGACCCAGTACTTC
few,TRBJ2-3,NA,TRBV11-2,CASSFELERDTQYF,TGTGCCAGCAGCTTCGAACTAGAGAGGGATACGCAGTATTTT
many,TRBJ1-4,TRBD1,TRBV27,CASSLSRTGTGLKLFF,TGTGCCAGCAGTTTATCCCGGACCGGGACAGGACTAAAACTGTTTTTT
many,TRBJ2-1,TRBD1,TRBV10-3,CAILAGQGAYNEQFF,TGTGCCATTCTTGCGGGACAGGGGGCCTACAATGAGCAGTTCTTC
few,TRBJ2-5,TRBD2,TRBV19,CASRGGGQETQYF,TGTGCCAGTAGGGGCGGGGGCCAAGAGACCCAGTACTTC
few,TRBJ1-6,NA,TRBV14,CASSRDDRRNSPLHF,TGTGCCAGCAGCCGGGACGACAGGAGAAATTCACCCCTCCACTTT
NA,TRBJ2-5,NA,TRBV11-2,CASSLASFRGETQYF,TGTGCCAGCAGCTTAGCGTCGTTTCGGGGAGAGACCCAGTACTTC
few,TRBJ2-3,TRBD1,TRBV12-5,CASGLGQGTDTQYF,TGTGCTAGTGGTTTGGGACAGGGAACAGATACGCAGTATTTT
few,TRBJ2-3,NA,TRBV18,CASSPTGTSTDTQYF,TGTGCCAGCTCACCGACAGGAACTAGCACAGATACGCAGTATTTT
few,TRBJ1-1,NA,TRBV5-1,CASSLVGERAFF,TGCGCCAGCAGCTTGGTTGGGGAAAGAGCTTTCTTT
few,TRBJ2-3,TRBD1,TRBV6-5,CASSYEGAITDTQYF,TGTGCCAGCAGTTACGAGGGGGCGATCACAGATACGCAGTATTTT
NA,TRBJ1-2,TRBD1,TRBV9,CASSVDTGEGYTF,TGTGCCAGCAGCGTAGATACAGGGGAAGGCTACACCTTC